This entry concerns a single TCR beta chain. The sample belongs to a study of blood T cell repertoires in COVID-19. CDR1 is KGHSH, CDR2 LQKENI, per germline. This CDR3 region has 17 residues. The V end lost 3 bases, the J end lost 0 bases, and 12 bases lay between the germline ends. The table came from immunoSEQ multiplex PCR; TCRdb's copy has only in-frame clones and leaves some out. The profile shows over 250,000 clones, approximately 90% of them singletons. The clonotype originates from a woman aged 50 to 60 with COVID-19, enrolled during active disease. V is TRBV18 and J is TRBJ2-6, with D perhaps TRBD1 (5 bases). Sequenced material: peripheral blood. The CDR3 is CASSPDRQTSGANVLTF. In DNA, the CDR3 is TGTGCCAGCTCACCCGACAGACAGACCTCTGGGGCCAACGTCCTGACTTTC. Complete variable domain (other parts from reference TRBV18 and TRBJ2-6): NAGVMQNPRHLVRRRGQEARLRCSPMKGHSHVYWYRQLPEEGLKFMVYLQKENIIDESGMPKERFSAEFPKEGPSILRIQQVVRGDSAAYFCASSPDRQTSGANVLTFGAGSRLTVL.